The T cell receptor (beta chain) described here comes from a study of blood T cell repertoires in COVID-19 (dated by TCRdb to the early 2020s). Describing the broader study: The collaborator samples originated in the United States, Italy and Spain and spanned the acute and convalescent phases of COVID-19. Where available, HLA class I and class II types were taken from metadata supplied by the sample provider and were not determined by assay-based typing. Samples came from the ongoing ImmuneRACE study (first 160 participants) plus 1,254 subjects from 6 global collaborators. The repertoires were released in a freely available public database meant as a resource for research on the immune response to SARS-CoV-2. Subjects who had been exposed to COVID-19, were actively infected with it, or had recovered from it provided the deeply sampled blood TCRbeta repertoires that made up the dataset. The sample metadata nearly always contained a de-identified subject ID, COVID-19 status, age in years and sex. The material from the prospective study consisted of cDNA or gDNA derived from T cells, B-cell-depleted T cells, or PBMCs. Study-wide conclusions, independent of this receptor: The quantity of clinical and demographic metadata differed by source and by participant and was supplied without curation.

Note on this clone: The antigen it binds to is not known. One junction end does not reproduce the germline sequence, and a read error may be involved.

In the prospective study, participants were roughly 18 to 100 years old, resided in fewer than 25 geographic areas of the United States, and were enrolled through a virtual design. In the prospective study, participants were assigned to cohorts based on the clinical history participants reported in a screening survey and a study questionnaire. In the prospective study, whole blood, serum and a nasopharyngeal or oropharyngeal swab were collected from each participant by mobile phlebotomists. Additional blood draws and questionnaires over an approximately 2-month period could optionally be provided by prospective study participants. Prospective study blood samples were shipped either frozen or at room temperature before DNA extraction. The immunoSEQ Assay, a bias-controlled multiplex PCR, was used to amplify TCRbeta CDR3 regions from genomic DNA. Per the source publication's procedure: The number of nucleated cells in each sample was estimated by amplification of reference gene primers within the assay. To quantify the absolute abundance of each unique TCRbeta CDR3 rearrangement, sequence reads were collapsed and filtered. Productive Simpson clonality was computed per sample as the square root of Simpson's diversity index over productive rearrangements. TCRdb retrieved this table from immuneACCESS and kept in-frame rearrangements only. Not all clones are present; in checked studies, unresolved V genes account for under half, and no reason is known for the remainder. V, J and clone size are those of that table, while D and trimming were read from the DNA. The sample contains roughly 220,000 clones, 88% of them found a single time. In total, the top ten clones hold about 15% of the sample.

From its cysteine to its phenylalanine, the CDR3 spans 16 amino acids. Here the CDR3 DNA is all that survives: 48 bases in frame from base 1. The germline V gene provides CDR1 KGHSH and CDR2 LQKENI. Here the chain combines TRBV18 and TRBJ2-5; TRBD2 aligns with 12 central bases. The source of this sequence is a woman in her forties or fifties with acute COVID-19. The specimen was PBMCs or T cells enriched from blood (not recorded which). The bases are TGTGCCAGCTCACCGACTAGCGGGAGTATCGGAGAGATCCAGTACTTC. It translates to CASSPTSGSIGEIQYF.